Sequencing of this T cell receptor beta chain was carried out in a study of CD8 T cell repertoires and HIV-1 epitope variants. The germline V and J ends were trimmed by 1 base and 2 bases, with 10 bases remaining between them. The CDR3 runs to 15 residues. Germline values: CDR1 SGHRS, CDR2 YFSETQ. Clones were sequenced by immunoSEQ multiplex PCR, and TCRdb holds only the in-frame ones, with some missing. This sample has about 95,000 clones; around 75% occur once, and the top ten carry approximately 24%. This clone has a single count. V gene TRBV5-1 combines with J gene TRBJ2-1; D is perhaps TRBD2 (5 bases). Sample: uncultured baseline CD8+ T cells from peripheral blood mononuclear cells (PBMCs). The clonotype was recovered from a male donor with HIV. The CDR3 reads CASSLHAEAYNEQFF. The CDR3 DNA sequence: TGCGCCAGCAGCTTGCACGCGGAGGCCTACAATGAGCAGTTCTTC.